This paragraph reports one TCR beta chain. These data originate in a study of blood T cell repertoires in COVID-19. Background on the study: Researchers got acute and convalescent COVID-19 samples from the United States, Italy and Spain.

There are 12 residues in the CDR3. The germline V gene encodes CDR1 MDHEN and CDR2 SYDVKM. The V and J ends lost 3 bases and 9 bases respectively, with 11 bases between them. As originally analysed: Scientists estimated how many nucleated cells there were by amplifying reference gene primers. Assay used: immunoSEQ multiplex PCR; TCRdb lists only in-frame clones, some missing. Clonal size and the V and J genes are those of that table, whereas D and trimming came from the DNA. The table records some 250,000 clones, about 80% of them present only once. The clonotype comes from an elderly woman with acute or convalescent COVID-19. Material: peripheral blood. The chain employs TRBV28 and TRBJ2-5, with D unresolved. This CDR3 reads CASSFEPGAQYF. DNA for the CDR3: TGTGCCAGCAGTTTCGAGCCCGGAGCCCAGTACTTC. The full variable domain, completed using reference TRBV28 and TRBJ2-5, is DVKVTQSSRYLVKRTGEKVFLECVQDMDHENMFWYRQDPGLGLRLIYFSYDVKMKEKGDIPEGYSVSREKKERFSLILESASTNQTSMYLCASSFEPGAQYFGPGTRLLVL.